These 26 T cell receptor beta chains originate from one sample sequenced in a study of control samples from healthy donors and cancer patients. Measured with immunoSEQ multiplex PCR; TCRdb has only the in-frame clones, and not every one. The sample comprises tens of thousands of clones, 80% of which are singletons, and roughly a tenth rests with the top ten. Sample: blood. Receptors originate from a man in his 70s in good health.

The CDR3 DNA follows: TGTGCCACCAGTGGACCGGACAGGGTGGGTGAAAAACTGTTTTTT. Protein: CATSGPDRVGEKLFF. The V call is TRBV24-1, the J call TRBJ1-4; 8 positions match TRBD1. The V and J ends lost 5 bases and 7 bases, in that order; junction bases with no gene match: 8. The CDR3 runs to 15 residues. The germline CDR1 and CDR2 sequences are KGHDR and SFDVKD.

This chain uses TRBV19 with TRBJ1-2, with D uncertain. The V end was cut by 0 bases, the J end by 1 base, with 15 bases between. Per the germline V gene, CDR1 is LNHDA and CDR2 is SQIVND (reference sequence). The CDR3 runs 17 residues. The CDR3, as DNA: TGTGCCAGTAGTATAGAATTGGGAGCGGGTGGTAACTATGGCTACACCTTC. It encodes CASSIELGAGGNYGYTF.

The count of this clone is one. This sequence joins TRBV7-8 and TRBJ1-1; D unclear. Germline values: CDR1 SGHVS, CDR2 FQNEAQ. The length of the CDR3 is 16 residues. Trimming stripped 0 bases from V and 1 base from J, with 12 bases between. CDR3 DNA: TGTGCCAGCAGCTTAGCGCAGTTGGCAGAGAACACTGAAGCTTTCTTT. Translating it yields CASSLAQLAENTEAFF.

This chain connects TRBV2 to TRBJ2-7; 9 bases fit TRBD1. Germline V lookup: CDR1 SNHLY, CDR2 FYNNEI. CDR3 length: 14 amino acids. The junction had 2 bases not matched to a gene; V was cut back by 2 bases and J by 3 bases. The CDR3 protein is CASSEQGQGYEQYF. Written as DNA, the CDR3 is TGTGCCAGCAGTGAACAGGGACAGGGCTACGAGCAGTACTTC.

V gene TRBV12-5 combines with J gene TRBJ1-2, with 9 bases aligning to TRBD1. CDR3 size: 19 residues. With 0 bases clipped from V and 4 bases from J, the junction kept 15 bases outside the gene matches. CDR1 is LGHNT, CDR2 FRNRAP, per germline. This CDR3 is CASGLVGGQGIERSYGYTF. The CDR3 DNA follows: TGTGCTAGTGGTTTGGTTGGGGGACAGGGCATAGAACGGTCCTATGGCTACACCTTC.

The chain has TRBV19 and TRBJ2-5, with 9 bases aligning to TRBD1. Per germline, CDR1 LNHDA and CDR2 SQIVND (reference sequence). Trimming cost V 5 bases and J 5 bases; bases outside gene matches: 15. The CDR3 spans 17 residues. The CDR3 bases are TGTGCCAGTAGTGCCCCCACAGGGACAGGGCTCCGGGAGACCCAGTACTTC. This sequence encodes CASSAPTGTGLRETQYF.

As DNA, the CDR3 is TGTGCCAGCAGCCCCACTGAAACAGATACGCAGTATTTT. It codes for CASSPTETDTQYF. The chain carries TRBV7-9 and TRBJ2-3; unclear D gene. The CDR3 is 13 residues long. Germline V gene data show CDR1 as SEHNR and CDR2 as FQNEAQ (reference sequence). Trimming pared 5 bases from V and 3 bases from J, leaving 9 bases between.

V is TRBV6-5 and J is TRBJ2-7; 8 bases fit TRBD1. Germline V lookup: CDR1 MNHEY, CDR2 SVGAGI. The V and J ends lost 6 bases and 2 bases, in that order; junction bases with no gene match: 3. The CDR3 runs 13 residues. CDR3 protein: CASSRGPTYEQYF. CDR3 nucleotides: TGTGCCAGCAGCAGGGGGCCGACCTACGAGCAGTACTTC.

The chain uses TRBV6-5 and TRBJ2-1; D not certain. Germline V lookup: CDR1 MNHEY, CDR2 SVGAGI. Trimming stripped 6 bases from V and 3 bases from J, with 6 bases between. The CDR3 has 12 amino acids. In nucleotides, the CDR3 is TGTGCCAGCAGGGTCGTCTACAATGAGCAGTTCTTC. Encoded protein: CASRVVYNEQFF.

This sequence joins TRBV14 and TRBJ2-3; 7 positions match TRBD1. CDR3 length: 14 amino acids. V gave up 5 bases and J gave up 1 base; unmatched junction bases: 3. Per germline, CDR1 SGHDN and CDR2 FVKESK. This CDR3 is CASSRQGGTDTQYF. For the CDR3, the DNA is TGTGCCAGCAGCAGACAGGGCGGCACAGATACGCAGTATTTT.

V gene TRBV4-2 combines with J gene TRBJ2-2; 11 positions agree with TRBD2. The CDR3 length is 16 residues. After removal of 6 bases from V and 5 bases from J, the junction contained 8 bases not matched to a gene. Looked up from germline, CDR1 is LGHNA and CDR2 is YNFKEQ. CDR3 sequence reads: CASRKTSGRQTGELFF. DNA of the CDR3: TGTGCCAGCAGAAAAACTAGCGGGAGACAGACCGGGGAGCTGTTTTTT.

This chain joins TRBV11-2 and TRBJ2-5; the match to TRBD2 covers 7 bases. The CDR3 runs to 18 residues. Germline CDR1 SGHAT, CDR2 FQNNGV. The ends lost 8 bases at V and 2 bases at J; junction bases unmatched: 20. The CDR3: CASSLRRSGGYLQETQYF. CDR3 bases: TGTGCCAGCTCCCTTAGGAGGTCGGGGGGTTATCTTCAAGAGACCCAGTACTTC.

The chain carries TRBV30 and TRBJ2-7; no firm D call. Germline CDR1 is GTSNPN and CDR2 is SVGIG (reference sequence). The CDR3 is made up of 14 amino acids. V was shortened by 2 bases and J by 0 bases, with 11 bases between the two germline ends. In DNA, the CDR3 is TGTGCCTGGAGTCACAACGGATACTCCTACGAGCAGTACTTC. Protein sequence: CAWSHNGYSYEQYF.

V and J are TRBV6-5 and TRBJ2-5; TRBD1 or TRBD2 may be the D gene (6 bases each). CDR3 length equals 15 residues. Germline values: CDR1 MNHEY, CDR2 SVGAGI. V was trimmed by 6 bases and J by 10 bases, leaving 24 bases between them. CDR3 residues: CASRTYGDLEGDQYF. The CDR3 nucleotides are TGTGCCAGCAGAACATACGGGGACTTGGAGGGGGACCAGTACTTC.

The chain is built from TRBV5-1 and TRBJ2-2; the match to TRBD1 covers 10 bases. This CDR3 spans 15 amino acids. Looked up from germline, CDR1 is SGHRS and CDR2 is YFSETQ. Trimming at V came to 7 bases and at J to 4 bases, leaving 7 bases not matched to a gene. CDR3 residues: CASRLGQGGTGELFF. The CDR3 bases are TGCGCCAGCCGTCTTGGACAGGGGGGCACCGGGGAGCTGTTTTTT.

This clone was observed a few times. V is TRBV4-2 and J is TRBJ1-5; 12 bases align to TRBD1. V lost 2 bases and J lost 0; bases outside the gene matches: 8. Germline lookup yields CDR1 LGHNA and CDR2 YNFKEQ. The CDR3 has 19 amino acids. The DNA for the CDR3 is TGTGCCAGCAGCCAAACCTTACGGGACAGGGGGCATAGCAATCAGCCCCAGCATTTT. Protein: CASSQTLRDRGHSNQPQHF.

CDR3 nucleotides: TGTGCCAGCAGCCGCCCTGCAACTAATGAAAAACTGTTTTTT. Encoded protein: CASSRPATNEKLFF. The chain uses TRBV5-8 and TRBJ1-4; D call uncertain. The V end lost 4 bases, the J end lost 0 bases, and 7 bases lay between the germline ends. CDR3 length: 14 amino acids. Germline assignment: CDR1 SGHTS and CDR2 YDEGEE.

The genes are TRBV15 and TRBJ2-5; tentative D call: TRBD2 (5 bases). The CDR3 sequence is 13 residues long. Germline V gives CDR1 LNHNV, CDR2 YYDKDF (reference sequence). Trimming left V 3 bases short and J 0 bases short, with 5 bases between. Here the CDR3 DNA reads TGTGCCACCAGCAGGACTAACCAAGAGACCCAGTACTTC. Amino acids: CATSRTNQETQYF.

The chain combines TRBV2 with TRBJ1-6, with no clear D. CDR3 length: 13 residues. Trimming removed 2 bases at V and 8 bases at J, with 7 bases between. CDR1 SNHLY and CDR2 FYNNEI come from the germline V gene. The DNA of the CDR3 is TGTGCCAGCAGTGAATTCGAGTATTCACCCCTCCACTTT. It specifies CASSEFEYSPLHF.

The V call is TRBV6-5, the J call TRBJ2-7; 9 nucleotides line up with TRBD1. Per the germline V gene, CDR1 is MNHEY and CDR2 is SVGAGI. The J segment lost 1 base and the V segment lost 6 bases, leaving 4 bases of the junction unmatched. The CDR3 covers 14 residues. CDR3 DNA: TGTGCCAGCAGACCCGGGACAGGGTCCTACGAGCAGTACTTC. Translation: CASRPGTGSYEQYF.

The rearrangement links TRBV4-1 to TRBJ2-7; 10 bases map to TRBD2. The CDR3 covers 19 residues. J was trimmed by 2 bases and V by 3 bases; bases with no gene match: 16. The germline V gene has CDR1 MGHRA and CDR2 YSYEKL. The CDR3 here is CASSHLRSSGGLATYEQYF. DNA for the CDR3: TGCGCCAGCAGCCATCTTCGCTCCTCCGGGGGACTAGCGACCTACGAGCAGTACTTC.

The CDR3, as DNA: TGTGCCAGCAACGGGGCCCGGCCAGGGGAGGTTTCTGGAAACACCATATATTTT. Translation: CASNGARPGEVSGNTIYF. J is TRBJ1-3 and V is TRBV28; TRBD1 is a possible D gene (6 bases). Germline CDR1 MDHEN, CDR2 SYDVKM. The CDR3 is made up of 18 amino acids. Trimming removed 7 bases from V and 1 base from J, with 23 bases in between. Looking up the rest from reference TRBV28 and TRBJ1-3 gives the full variable domain: DVKVTQSSRYLVKRTGEKVFLECVQDMDHENMFWYRQDPGLGLRLIYFSYDVKMKEKGDIPEGYSVSREKKERFSLILESASTNQTSMYLCASNGARPGEVSGNTIYFGEGSWLTVV.

The V call is TRBV7-9, the J call TRBJ1-1; D is ambiguous. Trimming removed 7 bases from V and 0 bases from J, with 3 bases in between. Germline V CDR1 and CDR2: SEHNR, FQNEAQ (reference sequence). This CDR3 region has 11 residues. The CDR3 reads CASTMNTEAFF. The DNA of the CDR3 is TGTGCCAGCACTATGAACACTGAAGCTTTCTTT.

This chain uses TRBV2 with TRBJ1-3; TRBD1 aligns across 9 bases. J lost 4 bases, V lost 6 bases, and 13 bases had no gene match. Germline loops: CDR1 SNHLY, CDR2 FYNNEI. This CDR3 has 17 amino acids. CDR3 sequence reads: CASREIQGAGVGNTIYF. Written as DNA, the CDR3 is TGTGCCAGCAGGGAGATACAGGGGGCAGGTGTCGGAAACACCATATATTTT.

This clone was seen only a few times. The chain uses TRBV27 and TRBJ2-7, with 7 bases that match TRBD2. The CDR3 extends over 15 amino acids. V was pared by 5 bases and J by 3 bases, with 10 bases of the junction left unmatched. Germline CDR1 and CDR2: MNHEY and SMNVEV (reference sequence). CDR3 coding DNA: TGTGCCAGCAGTCCCCGGGACTACCTAAACTACGAGCAGTACTTC. Translating it yields CASSPRDYLNYEQYF.

This chain links TRBV7-9 with TRBJ2-1, with 9 bases matching TRBD1. The germline V gene has CDR1 SEHNR and CDR2 FQNEAQ (reference sequence). The junction had 14 bases not matched to a gene; V was cut back by 5 bases and J by 3 bases. The CDR3 extends over 18 amino acids. The CDR3 protein is CASSPLVQTGGFYNEQFF. CDR3 sequence (DNA): TGTGCCAGCAGCCCCCTAGTGCAGACAGGGGGATTCTACAATGAGCAGTTCTTC.